Listed below are T cell receptor beta chains from one sample, sequenced in a study of human T cells and chemical hapten exposure. MiXCR, run by TCRdb on the RACE reads, gives a single entry per CDR3 protein. The sample gives tens of thousands of distinct CDR3 sequences, 6% to 8.5% of which show up once; 1.3% is in the top ten. The source material was whole blood, sampled in connection with sensitization to the hapten diphenylcyclopropenone (DPC). All receptors come from a woman aged 25 to 45 with alopecia areata. Some clones in this sample may be carry-over from other donors' samples. Each CDR3 is given with its conserved first and last residue. D genes are given only for firm matches. Clone sizes are given selectively: once, few, many, or a class where the clone is expanded.

NA,TRBJ1-3,few,TRBV6-5,15,CASSYSYQEENTIYF,TGTGCCAGCAGTTACTCGTACCAAGAAGAAAACACCATATATTTT
NA,TRBJ2-1,few,TRBV27,14,CASSPAGTPFRQFF,TGTGCCAGCAGCCCCGCCGGGACTCCCTTTAGGCAGTTCTTC
NA,TRBJ1-1,many,TRBV20-1,13,CSAGPGTWTEAFF,TGCAGTGCTGGGCCAGGGACTTGGACTGAAGCTTTCTTT
TRBD1,TRBJ1-5,many,TRBV7-6,14,CASSLRQGGPPQHF,TGTGCCAGCAGCTTACGACAGGGGGGTCCGCCCCAGCATTTT
NA,TRBJ1-1,NA,TRBV29-1,13,CSVERGSRTEAFF,TGCAGCGTCGAGCGGGGGTCGCGTACTGAAGCTTTCTTT
NA,TRBJ2-3,few,TRBV5-1,13,CASSPSGTDTQYF,TGCGCCAGCAGCCCGTCGGGCACAGATACGCAGTATTTT
TRBD2,TRBJ2-7,many,TRBV15,15,CATSRVAGGPYEQYF,TGTGCCACCAGCAGGGTAGCGGGGGGGCCCTACGAGCAGTACTTC
NA,TRBJ1-4,NA,TRBV5-1,16,CASSLGVGSSGEKLFF,TGCGCCAGCAGCTTAGGCGTGGGAAGTTCTGGAGAAAAACTGTTTTTT
NA,TRBJ1-1,NA,TRBV10-3,11,CAISEDREAFF,TGTGCCATCAGTGAGGACAGGGAAGCTTTCTTT
NA,TRBJ1-5,NA,TRBV5-6,13,CASSFRDEQPQHF,TGTGCCAGCAGCTTTAGGGACGAACAGCCCCAGCATTTT
TRBD1,TRBJ1-3,NA,TRBV30,17,CAWSTWTGPLSGNTIYF,TGTGCCTGGAGTACATGGACAGGGCCCCTCTCTGGAAACACCATATATTTT
NA,TRBJ1-4,many,TRBV5-1,17,CASSLRGKSYDNEKLFF,TGCGCCAGCAGCTTGCGTGGCAAGTCGTATGATAATGAAAAACTGTTTTTT
NA,TRBJ2-3,many,TRBV5-1,13,CASSLGWSDTQYF,TGCGCCAGCAGCCTGGGGTGGTCAGATACGCAGTATTTT
NA,TRBJ1-2,many,TRBV27,12,CASSSPQNGYTF,TGTGCCAGCAGTTCCCCCCAGAATGGCTACACCTTC
TRBD1,TRBJ1-2,many,TRBV27,14,CASSFQGDVPGYTF,TGTGCCAGCAGTTTCCAGGGGGATGTTCCTGGCTACACCTTC